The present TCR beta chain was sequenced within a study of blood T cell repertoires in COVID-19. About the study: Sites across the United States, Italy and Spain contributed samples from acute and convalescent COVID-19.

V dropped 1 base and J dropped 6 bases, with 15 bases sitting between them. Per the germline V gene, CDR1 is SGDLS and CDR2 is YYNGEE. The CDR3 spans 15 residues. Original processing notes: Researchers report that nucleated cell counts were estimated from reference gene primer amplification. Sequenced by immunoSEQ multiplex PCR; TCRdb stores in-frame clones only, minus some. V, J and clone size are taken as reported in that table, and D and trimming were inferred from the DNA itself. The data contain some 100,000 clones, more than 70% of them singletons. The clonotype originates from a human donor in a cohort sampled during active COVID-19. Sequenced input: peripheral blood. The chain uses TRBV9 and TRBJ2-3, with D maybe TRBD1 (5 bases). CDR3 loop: CASSVFGQSSDTQYF. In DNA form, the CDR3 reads TGTGCCAGCAGCGTATTTGGACAATCTTCCGATACGCAGTATTTT.